The rows below give T cell receptor beta chains drawn from one sample of a study of blood T cells in healthy people across ages. One entry per CDR3 protein, called by TCRdb with MiXCR from the 5' RACE reads. Seen here are roughly 2 million distinct CDR3 sequences, less than 50% observed once, and the top ten hold 2% to 2.5%. Material: blood. All receptors come from a woman aged 40 to 49 in good health. Both conserved end residues are part of each CDR3. A D gene is named only where the DNA matches it firmly. For some rows the clone size is stated as once, few or many, or as a class when expanded; others skip it.

-	TRBV7-6	TRBJ2-3	-	17	TGTGCCAGCAGCACCCAGTCGGGACCCCTTTCCACAGATACGCAGTATTTT	CASSTQSGPLSTDTQYF
-	TRBV7-3	TRBJ2-2	-	18	TGTGCCAGCAGCCCCGTCCAAGGCGGGTTGCGGGACACCGGGGAGCTGTTTTTT	CASSPVQGGLRDTGELFF
-	TRBV6-5	TRBJ1-6	TRBD1	13	TGTGCCAGCGAGGACAGGGGTGGCTCACCCCTCCACTTT	CASEDRGGSPLHF
-	TRBV28	TRBJ2-7	-	15	TGTGCCAGCAGATCTAGGGGCCAGGGATCCTACGAGCAGTACTTC	CASRSRGQGSYEQYF
-	TRBV6-4	TRBJ2-3	TRBD2	15	TGTGCCAGCAGTGACTCGGGCGGGGGGTCAGATACGCAGTATTTT	CASSDSGGGSDTQYF
-	TRBV2	TRBJ2-5	TRBD1	19	TGTGCCAGCAGTTGGGGACAGGGACCCTTTACAGCCCTCCAAGAGACCCAGTACTTC	CASSWGQGPFTALQETQYF
-	TRBV20-1	TRBJ2-7	-	12	TGCAGTTCAGGGGAGGCTACCTACGAGCAGTACTTC	CSSGEATYEQYF
-	TRBV27	TRBJ1-1	-	11	TGTGCCAGCGTTGCAATGCGTCAAGCTTTCTTT	CASVAMRQAFF
once	TRBV20-1	TRBJ1-6	-	15	TGCAGTGCTAGAGTGAGGGGCTCCTATAATTCACCCCTCCACTTT	CSARVRGSYNSPLHF
-	TRBV5-1	TRBJ2-7	-	15	TGCGCCAGCAGCTCGACAGCGGACTCAACCTACGAGCAGTACTTC	CASSSTADSTYEQYF
-	TRBV7-3	TRBJ2-1	-	14	TGTGCCAGCAGCTTAATGTCCGGGGGAAGTGAGCAGTTCTTC	CASSLMSGGSEQFF
-	TRBV6-1	TRBJ2-7	TRBD2	15	TGTGCCAGCAGCACCGGGACTAGCGGGGGCCACGAGCAGTACTTC	CASSTGTSGGHEQYF
-	TRBV5-1	TRBJ1-4	TRBD1	17	TGCGCCAGCAGCTTAGACACCGCCGGGACAGGGGGGGAAAAACTGTTTTTT	CASSLDTAGTGGEKLFF
-	TRBV6-2/TRBV6-3	TRBJ2-5	TRBD2	19	TGTGCCAGCAGAACTAACCGGGGGACTAGCGGAAGCTCCTACAATGAGCAGTACTTC	CASRTNRGTSGSSYNEQYF
-	TRBV6-5	TRBJ1-2	TRBD1	15	TGTGCCAGCAGTTACTTAGGGACAGGGGAATATGGCTACACCTTC	CASSYLGTGEYGYTF
-	TRBV9	TRBJ1-2	-	15	TGTGCCAGCAGCGCTCACATCCGATCTAACTATGGCTACACCTTC	CASSAHIRSNYGYTF
-	TRBV7-2	TRBJ2-1	-	12	TGTGCCAGCAGCCCCCCCGGGGGTACTCAGTTCTTC	CASSPPGGTQFF
-	TRBV5-1	TRBJ2-5	TRBD2	15	TGCGCCAGCAGCTTCGGACTAGTGAGCCAAGAGACCCAGTACTTC	CASSFGLVSQETQYF
-	TRBV7-9	TRBJ2-5	-	16	TGTGCCAGCAGCTTGCCCGGTGCGGCGGGGCAAGAGACCCAGTACTTC	CASSLPGAAGQETQYF
few	TRBV25-1	TRBJ1-2	-	13	TGTGCCAGCAGTTATGGGGGTTACTATGGCTACACCTTC	CASSYGGYYGYTF
-	TRBV28	TRBJ2-4	-	15	TGTGCCAGCAGGCCCAGGGGATTGGCCAAAAACATTCAGTACTTC	CASRPRGLAKNIQYF
-	TRBV11-3	TRBJ2-5	TRBD1	16	TGTGCCAGCAGCCCGCGCTCCGGGACAGACCAAGAGACCCAGTACTTC	CASSPRSGTDQETQYF
-	TRBV9	TRBJ2-7	-	14	TGTGCCAGCAGCGTAGCGGGACACGAATACGAGCAGTACTTC	CASSVAGHEYEQYF
-	TRBV25-1	TRBJ2-1	-	14	TGTGCCAGCAGTGGACCGGAGCGCTACAATGAGCAGTTCTTC	CASSGPERYNEQFF
-	TRBV12-3/TRBV12-4	TRBJ2-3	TRBD1	16	TGTGCCAGCAGTTTCCGTACAGGGGGCAACACAGATACGCAGTATTTT	CASSFRTGGNTDTQYF
-	TRBV12-3/TRBV12-4	TRBJ1-5	-	16	TGTGCCAGCAGTTCCCCCGAACAGGTTAGCAATCAGCCCCAGCATTTT	CASSSPEQVSNQPQHF
-	TRBV20-1	TRBJ2-1	TRBD2	19	TGCAGTGCTAGAGGGCTGGCGGGGGGTCCTCACCGCTCCTACAATGAGCAGTTCTTC	CSARGLAGGPHRSYNEQFF
-	TRBV6-6	TRBJ2-1	TRBD2	16	TGTGCCAGCAGCGCAAAACAGCGGGGGGCGTACAATGAGCAGTTCTTC	CASSAKQRGAYNEQFF
-	TRBV6-1	TRBJ2-7	-	16	TGTGCCAGCAGTGAAGCTACTATGGGACATTACTACGAGCAGTACTTC	CASSEATMGHYYEQYF
few	TRBV6-2/TRBV6-3	TRBJ2-5	-	14	TGTGCCAGCAGTCCGGCAGGGTTCCAAGAGACCCAGTACTTC	CASSPAGFQETQYF
-	TRBV18	TRBJ2-1	TRBD2	15	TGTGCCAGCTCACCTAGACTAGCGGGGTCCAATGAGCAGTTCTTC	CASSPRLAGSNEQFF
few	TRBV4-2	TRBJ2-7	-	15	TGTGCCAGCAGCCGTAGGGACCTAGCAGCCTACGAGCAGTACTTC	CASSRRDLAAYEQYF
-	TRBV20-1	TRBJ2-7	TRBD1	13	TGCAGTGCCCCGGGACAGAGAAACTACGAGCAGTACTTC	CSAPGQRNYEQYF
-	TRBV20-1	TRBJ1-2	TRBD1	14	TGCAGTGCCGGGCCAAACCGCCGGGACAGGGTATCCACCTTC	CSAGPNRRDRVSTF
few	TRBV28	TRBJ2-7	-	15	TGTGCCAGCAGTTGGACGGGACTCCGACTCTACGAGCAGTACTTC	CASSWTGLRLYEQYF
-	TRBV5-1	TRBJ2-7	-	15	TGCGCCAGCAGCTTTACGACTGGAATCGACAATGAGCAGTACTTC	CASSFTTGIDNEQYF
few	TRBV13	TRBJ2-5	-	17	TGTGCCAGCAGCTTAACTCTAGCCCCAAAACCGCAAGAGACCCAGTACTTC	CASSLTLAPKPQETQYF
few	TRBV28	TRBJ2-3	-	16	TGTGCCAGCAGTCCTTTGGACAGAAGAGGCACAGATACGCAGTATTTT	CASSPLDRRGTDTQYF
-	TRBV12-3/TRBV12-4	TRBJ2-5	-	12	TGTGCCAGCAGTCCGCCCGTCGGGTTGCAGTACTTC	CASSPPVGLQYF
-	TRBV7-9	TRBJ2-1	TRBD2	13	TGTGCCAGCAGCTTTGGGACTATCAATGAGCAGTTCTTC	CASSFGTINEQFF
-	TRBV3-1	TRBJ2-5	-	14	TGTGCCAGCAGCCCATGGGCCTTCCAGGAGACCCAGTACTTC	CASSPWAFQETQYF
-	TRBV3-1	TRBJ2-3	-	16	TGTGCCAGCAGCCAATTTCGTAAGGGGCAATCAGATACGCAGTATTTT	CASSQFRKGQSDTQYF
-	TRBV24-1	TRBJ2-1	-	10	TGTGCCTCGGAAGAAGGGGAGACGTTCTTC	CASEEGETFF
-	TRBV5-1	TRBJ2-3	TRBD2	16	TGCGCCAGCAGCGCTGGACTAGCACCCTTGGGGGATACGCAGTATTTT	CASSAGLAPLGDTQYF
few	TRBV7-2	TRBJ2-5	-	15	TGTGCCAGCAGCTTCCAGCCTCTATCGGGGGATGAGCAGTACTTC	CASSFQPLSGDEQYF
few	TRBV6-2/TRBV6-3	TRBJ1-4	-	14	TGTGCCAGCAGGATTGGGCCGACGGCGGAAAAACTGTTTTTT	CASRIGPTAEKLFF
few	TRBV5-6	TRBJ2-1	-	11	TGTGCCAGCAGCTTGGGCGTGAGGGAGTTCTTC	CASSLGVREFF
-	TRBV6-5	TRBJ1-1	-	15	TGTGCCAGCAGCAACCGGGGGGGGCCGAACACTGAAGCTTTCTTT	CASSNRGGPNTEAFF
-	TRBV4-1	TRBJ1-2	-	17	TGCGCCAGCAGCCCTCAGGCGTGGGGACCATCTAACTATGGCTACACCTTC	CASSPQAWGPSNYGYTF